This is a list of T cell receptor beta chains from one sample in a study of T cells in Graves' hyperthyroidism and ophthalmopathy. One entry per CDR3 protein results from TCRdb running MiXCR on the multiplex PCR reads. Of approximately 530,000 distinct CDR3 sequences in the sample, over 15% were seen once. The specimen was blood. These TCRs come from a woman in her late teens or twenties with Graves' hyperthyroidism. CDR3s include the opening cysteine and the closing phenylalanine or tryptophan. Fields, in order: V gene, D gene, CDR3 protein. D genes are given only for firm matches.

V: TRBV19
D: NA
CDR3: CASSIEAGQAGYTF

V: TRBV2
D: TRBD1
CDR3: CASSEPGTENSPLHF

V: TRBV3-1
D: TRBD1
CDR3: CASSQYRGYEQYF

V: TRBV27
D: NA
CDR3: CASSPQVATNEKLFF

V: TRBV6-2/TRBV6-3
D: NA
CDR3: CASSWRTEAFF

V: TRBV27
D: NA
CDR3: CASSLIRDFSDTQYF

V: TRBV18
D: NA
CDR3: CASSPRENTIYF

V: TRBV19
D: NA
CDR3: CASSTLLATVTDTQYF

V: TRBV24-1
D: TRBD1
CDR3: CATEDRASTDTQYF

V: TRBV6-2/TRBV6-3
D: NA
CDR3: CASSSTGASPLHF

V: TRBV7-9
D: NA
CDR3: CASTPRGTETQYF

V: TRBV29-1
D: TRBD1
CDR3: CGVERGQGNTEAFF

V: TRBV2
D: TRBD2
CDR3: CASSPSGSGLDEQFF

V: TRBV6-5
D: TRBD1
CDR3: CASSYRGHGNTEAFF

V: TRBV29-1
D: NA
CDR3: CSVGGGFSYEQYF

V: TRBV28
D: NA
CDR3: CASSKTRVVPHEQFF

V: TRBV3-1
D: TRBD1
CDR3: CASSQGQGFHQPQHF

V: TRBV6-2/TRBV6-3
D: TRBD1
CDR3: CASSYSGQGPPGKQFF

V: TRBV5-1
D: TRBD2
CDR3: CASSLAGGDSNEQFF

V: TRBV6-1
D: NA
CDR3: CASSTSLSGTEQYF

V: TRBV11-2
D: NA
CDR3: CASSLAVRISYNEQFF

V: TRBV28
D: NA
CDR3: CASNQEGYEQYF

V: TRBV20-1
D: NA
CDR3: CSAREGARGNTIYF

V: TRBV11-3
D: TRBD2
CDR3: CASSKGGGNINEQFF

V: TRBV9
D: NA
CDR3: CASSSHPRVAEKLFF

V: TRBV29-1
D: TRBD1
CDR3: CSVESQGAENIQYF

V: TRBV2
D: TRBD2
CDR3: CALSPGGYEQYF

V: TRBV2
D: TRBD1
CDR3: CASGGGQGANGYTF

V: TRBV3-1
D: NA
CDR3: CASSHSGANQPQHF

V: TRBV20-1
D: TRBD2
CDR3: CSAPGTSGADYEQYF

V: TRBV7-6
D: TRBD1
CDR3: CASSFGTGEFSGNTIYF

V: TRBV12-3/TRBV12-4
D: NA
CDR3: CASSFSQLSYEQYF

V: TRBV10-1
D: TRBD2
CDR3: CASSGGRGVAGFDEQYF

V: TRBV4-3
D: NA
CDR3: CASSQEGQGGLYEQYF

V: TRBV6-5
D: NA
CDR3: CASSYSSGQETQYF

V: TRBV15
D: TRBD2
CDR3: CATSRAVGAGLSYEQYF

V: TRBV19
D: NA
CDR3: CASSRVRADDQPQHF

V: TRBV29-1
D: NA
CDR3: CSSLAETQYF

V: TRBV4-1
D: NA
CDR3: CASSQEISQRRNEQFF

V: TRBV12-3/TRBV12-4
D: NA
CDR3: CASSLRHRDTVVKNIQYF